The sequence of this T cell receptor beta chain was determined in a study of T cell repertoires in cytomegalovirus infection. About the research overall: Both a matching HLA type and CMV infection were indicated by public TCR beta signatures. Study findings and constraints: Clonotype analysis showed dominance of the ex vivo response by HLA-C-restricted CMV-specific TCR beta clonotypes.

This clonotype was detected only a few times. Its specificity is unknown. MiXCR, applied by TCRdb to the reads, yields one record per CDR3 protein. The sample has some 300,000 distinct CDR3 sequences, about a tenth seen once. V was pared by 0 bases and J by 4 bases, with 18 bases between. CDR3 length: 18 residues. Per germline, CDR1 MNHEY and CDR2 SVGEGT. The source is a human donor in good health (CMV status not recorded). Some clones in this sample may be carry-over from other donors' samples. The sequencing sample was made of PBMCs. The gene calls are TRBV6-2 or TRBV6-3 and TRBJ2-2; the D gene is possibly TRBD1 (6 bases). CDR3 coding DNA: TGTGCCAGCAGTTACTCCAGTTTCCCCGGGACACCCACCGGGGAGCTGTTTTTT. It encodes CASSYSSFPGTPTGELFF.